This record concerns one T cell receptor (beta chain) sequence. Its antigen is still unknown. The data are from a study of T cell responses to AZD1222 COVID-19 vaccine. Broader study findings: The sample set comprised mostly white British donors with more females, and clonal diversity was possibly underestimated. A reported finding is that nearly half of spike-specific TCRs target unmutated variant regions.

Generated by immunoSEQ multiplex PCR, the TCRdb table keeps only in-frame clones and is missing some. Of 150,000 to 200,000 clones in the sample, 80% to 95% are singletons; the top ten hold 2.3%. V dropped 5 bases and J dropped 2; count of bases not matched to a gene: 9. Germline V gene lookup returns CDR1 LGHNA and CDR2 YNFKEQ. The CDR3 length is 17 residues. The specimen comprised peripheral blood, sampled on day 0 of AZD1222 vaccination. The chain carries TRBV4-2 and TRBJ2-1, with 10 bases that match TRBD2. This TCR was sampled from an adult in good health. Written as DNA, the CDR3 is TGTGCCAGCAGCGTCGACACCGGACTAGCGGCCTACAATGAGCAGTTCTTC. It yields the protein CASSVDTGLAAYNEQFF.